The 11 T cell receptor beta chains below come from one sample, sequenced in a study of CD8 T cells in Susac syndrome. Reverse transcription of 0.5 to 1 ug RNA was performed with random hexamers. TCRdb called the immunoSEQ multiplex PCR reads again in MiXCR, with one record for every CDR3 protein. The table has about 120,000 distinct CDR3 sequences, less than 95% seen once. Sequenced input: CD8+ T cells from PBMCs. The source is a human donor in good health.

The V call is TRBV5-6, the J call TRBJ1-5; perhaps TRBD1 as D (5 bases). V was pared by 6 bases and J by 0 bases, with 10 bases between. The germline gives CDR1 SGHDT, CDR2 YYEEEE. The CDR3 spans 14 residues. Here the CDR3 reads CASKTGNSNQPQHF. The CDR3 nucleotides read TGTGCCAGCAAAACAGGTAATAGCAATCAGCCCCAGCATTTT.

This clonotype was seen a single time. The chain links TRBV7-2 to TRBJ1-2; D unclear. This CDR3 contains 15 residues. V lost 4 bases, J lost 8 bases, and 20 bases lay in between. The V gene's germline CDR1 is SGHTA and CDR2 FQGNSA. The CDR3 loop reads CASSYRTSGERGYTF. CDR3 nucleotides: TGTGCCAGCAGCTACAGAACATCAGGTGAAAGGGGCTACACCTTC.

J is TRBJ1-2 and V is TRBV12-3 or TRBV12-4, with D tentatively TRBD1 (6 bases). V lost 4 bases and J lost 8, with 20 bases in between. This CDR3 is 15 amino acids long. The CDR3 here is CASSYREPLTKGYTF. The CDR3 nucleotides are TGTGCCAGCAGTTACAGGGAGCCCCTCACTAAGGGCTACACCTTC.

This chain connects TRBV19 to TRBJ1-1; D is possibly TRBD1 (6 bases). The CDR3 has 15 residues. The ends were cut back, 7 bases at V and 1 base at J, with 16 bases in the middle. The germline gives CDR1 LNHDA, CDR2 SQIVND (reference sequence). Written as DNA, the CDR3 is TGTGCCAGTAAACCCTTGGACAGCCAGAACACTGAAGCTTTCTTT. Protein: CASKPLDSQNTEAFF.

The rearrangement links TRBV5-4 to TRBJ2-5; D unresolved. Germline V lookup: CDR1 SGHNT, CDR2 YYREEE (reference sequence). V lost 0 bases and J 2 bases, leaving 8 bases between the germline ends. The CDR3 covers 14 residues. The CDR3 reads CASSLGKNQETQYF. The CDR3 coding sequence is TGTGCCAGCAGCTTGGGGAAAAATCAAGAGACCCAGTACTTC.

The V and J genes are TRBV5-4 and TRBJ2-5; no reliable D call. Trimming removed 2 bases at V and 2 bases at J, with 16 bases between. Germline values: CDR1 SGHNT, CDR2 YYREEE (reference sequence). The CDR3 extends over 16 amino acids. CDR3 nucleotide sequence: TGTGCCAGCAGCTTTGGACCCTCCGGACCACAAGAGACCCAGTACTTC. Translating it yields CASSFGPSGPQETQYF.

This sequence joins TRBV6-1 and TRBJ1-5; a possible D gene is TRBD1 (6 bases). With 6 bases removed from V and 0 bases from J, the gap between germline ends came to 12 bases. The germline V gene has CDR1 MNHNS and CDR2 SASEGT. The CDR3 loop spans 15 amino acids. DNA of the CDR3: TGTGCCAGCAGAACCGGGACACTTAGCAATCAGCCCCAGCATTTT. The encoded protein is CASRTGTLSNQPQHF.

This clonotype was found once. V and J are TRBV15 and TRBJ2-7; D is tentatively TRBD1 or TRBD2 (6 bases each). There are 15 residues in the CDR3. Germline CDR1 and CDR2: LNHNV and YYDKDF (reference sequence). The V end was cut by 0 bases, the J end by 5 bases, with 14 bases between. Here the CDR3 DNA reads TGTGCCACCAGCAGAGATTTAGGGGGGTCTCACGAGCAGTACTTC. As protein: CATSRDLGGSHEQYF.

The rearrangement uses TRBV5-1 and TRBJ2-1; D unresolved. The CDR3 loop spans 13 amino acids. V lost 0 bases to trimming and J lost 9 bases, with 10 bases between them. Germline-derived CDR1 and CDR2 are SGHRS and YFSETQ. This chain's CDR3 is CASSLARMTEQFF. The CDR3 DNA reads TGCGCCAGCAGCTTGGCTCGGATGACTGAGCAGTTCTTC.

This rearrangement joins TRBV23-1 to TRBJ2-5, with 8 positions matching TRBD1. Being an ORF, TRBV23-1 has a function that is uncertain. The CDR3 is 18 amino acids. V was pared by 8 bases and J by 1 base, with 18 bases of the junction left unmatched. The CDR3 loop is CASGGQARLGGVQETQYF. Here the CDR3 DNA reads TGCGCCAGCGGGGGACAGGCCCGACTCGGAGGTGTCCAAGAGACCCAGTACTTC.

The chain recombines TRBV27 with TRBJ2-6; D remains ambiguous. From germline, CDR1 is MNHEY and CDR2 SMNVEV (reference sequence). V was cut by 3 bases and J by 4 bases, with 7 bases left in between. This CDR3 is built from 14 residues. This CDR3 is CASSFASGANVLTF. CDR3 DNA: TGTGCCAGCAGTTTTGCCTCAGGGGCCAACGTCCTGACTTTC.